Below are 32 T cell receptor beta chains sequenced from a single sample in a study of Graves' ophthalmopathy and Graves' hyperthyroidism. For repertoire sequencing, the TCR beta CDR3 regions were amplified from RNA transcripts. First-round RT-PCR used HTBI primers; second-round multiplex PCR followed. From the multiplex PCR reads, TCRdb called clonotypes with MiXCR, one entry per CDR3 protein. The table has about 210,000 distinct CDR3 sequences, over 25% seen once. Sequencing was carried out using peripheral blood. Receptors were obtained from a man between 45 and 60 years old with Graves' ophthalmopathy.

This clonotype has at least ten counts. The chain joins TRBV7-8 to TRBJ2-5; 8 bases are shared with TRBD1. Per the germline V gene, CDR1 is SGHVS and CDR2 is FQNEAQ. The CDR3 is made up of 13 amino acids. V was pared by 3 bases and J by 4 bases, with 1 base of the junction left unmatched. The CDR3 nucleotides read TGTGCCAGCAGCTTTGGGACAGGAGAGACCCAGTACTTC. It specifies CASSFGTGETQYF.

The CDR3 DNA is TGTGCCAGCAGTCGACGACAGGTTCAAGAGACCCAGTACTTC. Residues: CASSRRQVQETQYF. The chain uses TRBV28 and TRBJ2-5, with a tentative D call TRBD1 (6 bases). Per germline, CDR1 MDHEN and CDR2 SYDVKM. Trimming removed 5 bases from V and 2 bases from J, with 12 bases in between. This CDR3 is 14 amino acids long.

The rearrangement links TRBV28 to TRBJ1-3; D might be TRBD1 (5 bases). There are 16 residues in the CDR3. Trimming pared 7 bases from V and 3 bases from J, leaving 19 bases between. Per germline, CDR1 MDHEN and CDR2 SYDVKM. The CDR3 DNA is TGTGCCAGCACCCTGTGGGGGGTTTCAAATGGAAACACCATATATTTT. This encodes CASTLWGVSNGNTIYF.

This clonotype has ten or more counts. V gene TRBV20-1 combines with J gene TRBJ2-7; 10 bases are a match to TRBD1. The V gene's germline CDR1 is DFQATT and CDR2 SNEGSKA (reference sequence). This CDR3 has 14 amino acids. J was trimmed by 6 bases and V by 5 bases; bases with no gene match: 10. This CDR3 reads CSAQRGQGRSEQYF. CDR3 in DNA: TGCAGTGCTCAAAGGGGACAGGGGCGTTCCGAGCAGTACTTC.

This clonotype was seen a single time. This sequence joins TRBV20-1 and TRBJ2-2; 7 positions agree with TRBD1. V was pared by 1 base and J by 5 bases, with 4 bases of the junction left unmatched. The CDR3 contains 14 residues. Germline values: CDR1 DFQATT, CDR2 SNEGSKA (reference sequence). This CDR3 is CSARGDSPTGELFF. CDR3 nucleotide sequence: TGCAGTGCTAGAGGGGACAGTCCAACCGGGGAGCTGTTTTTT.

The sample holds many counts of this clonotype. DNA for the CDR3: TGTGCCAGTAGTACAACCCCCACCAATCAGCCCCAGCATTTT. Translating gives CASSTTPTNQPQHF. The chain uses TRBV19 and TRBJ1-5; D is undetermined. Between the trimmed V and J ends, which lost 4 bases and 3 bases, there was a span of 10 bases. CDR1 LNHDA and CDR2 SQIVND come from the germline V gene (reference sequence). The CDR3 consists of 14 residues.

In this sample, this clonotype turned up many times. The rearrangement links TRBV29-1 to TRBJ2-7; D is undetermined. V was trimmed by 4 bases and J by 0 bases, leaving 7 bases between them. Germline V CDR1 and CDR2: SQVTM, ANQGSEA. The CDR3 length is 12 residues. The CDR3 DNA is TGCAGCGTTGGTGCTGTCTCCTACGAGCAGTACTTC. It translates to CSVGAVSYEQYF.

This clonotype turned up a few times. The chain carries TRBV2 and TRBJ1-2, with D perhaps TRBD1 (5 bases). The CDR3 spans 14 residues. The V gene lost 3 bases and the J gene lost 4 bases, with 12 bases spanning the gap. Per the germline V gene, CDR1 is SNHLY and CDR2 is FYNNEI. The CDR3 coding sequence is TGTGCCAGCAGTGAGGGCAGGGCCACCTATGGCTACACCTTC. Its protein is CASSEGRATYGYTF.

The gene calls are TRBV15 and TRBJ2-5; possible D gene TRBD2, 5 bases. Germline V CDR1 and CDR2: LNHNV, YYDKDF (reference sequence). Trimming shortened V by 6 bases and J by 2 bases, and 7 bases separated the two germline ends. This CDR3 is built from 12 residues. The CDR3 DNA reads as TGTGCCACCAGTCGGGGACAAGAGACCCAGTACTTC. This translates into CATSRGQETQYF.

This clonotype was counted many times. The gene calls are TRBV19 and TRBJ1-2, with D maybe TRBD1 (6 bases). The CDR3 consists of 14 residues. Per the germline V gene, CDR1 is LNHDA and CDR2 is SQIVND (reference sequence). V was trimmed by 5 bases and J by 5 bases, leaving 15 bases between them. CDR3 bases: TGTGCCAGTAGTGCGGACAGTCGAGCTTATGGCTACACCTTC. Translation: CASSADSRAYGYTF.

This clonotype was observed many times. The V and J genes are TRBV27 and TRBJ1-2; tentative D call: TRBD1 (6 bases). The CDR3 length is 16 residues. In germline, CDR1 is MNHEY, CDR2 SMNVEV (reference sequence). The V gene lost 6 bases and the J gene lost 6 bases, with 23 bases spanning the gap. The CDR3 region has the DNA TGTGCCAGCAGCCAGAATCTAGGGGGTGGGGGCAATGGCTACACCTTC. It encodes CASSQNLGGGGNGYTF.

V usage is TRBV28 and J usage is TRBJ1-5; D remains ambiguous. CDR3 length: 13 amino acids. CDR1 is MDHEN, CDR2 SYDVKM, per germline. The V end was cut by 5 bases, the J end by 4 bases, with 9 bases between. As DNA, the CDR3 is TGTGCCAGCAGTCCCCCCAAAAATCAGCCCCAGCATTTT. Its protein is CASSPPKNQPQHF.

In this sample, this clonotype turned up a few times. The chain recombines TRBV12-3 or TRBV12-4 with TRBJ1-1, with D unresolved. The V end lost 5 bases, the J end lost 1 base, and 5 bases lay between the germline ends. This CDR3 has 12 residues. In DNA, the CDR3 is TGTGCCAGCAGTCTTTGGAACACTGAAGCTTTCTTT. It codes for CASSLWNTEAFF.

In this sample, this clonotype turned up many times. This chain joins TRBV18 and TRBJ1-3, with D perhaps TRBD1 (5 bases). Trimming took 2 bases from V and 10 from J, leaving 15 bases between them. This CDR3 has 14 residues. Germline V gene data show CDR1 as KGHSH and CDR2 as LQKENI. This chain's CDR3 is CASSPSQAGRTIYF. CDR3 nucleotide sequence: TGTGCCAGCTCACCATCTCAAGCAGGGCGGACCATATATTTT.

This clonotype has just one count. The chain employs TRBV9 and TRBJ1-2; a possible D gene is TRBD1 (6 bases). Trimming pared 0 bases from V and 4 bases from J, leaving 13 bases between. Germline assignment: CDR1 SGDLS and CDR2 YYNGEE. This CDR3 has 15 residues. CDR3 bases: TGTGCCAGCAGCGTAGCGGGGGGCGCTGGCTATGGCTACACCTTC. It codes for CASSVAGGAGYGYTF.

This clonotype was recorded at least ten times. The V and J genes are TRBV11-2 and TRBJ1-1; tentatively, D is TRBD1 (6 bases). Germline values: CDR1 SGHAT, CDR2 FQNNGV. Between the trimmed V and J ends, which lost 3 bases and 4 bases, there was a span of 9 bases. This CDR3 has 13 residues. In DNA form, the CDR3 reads TGTGCCAGCAGCTTGAGGGGGGCCACTGAAGCTTTCTTT. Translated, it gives CASSLRGATEAFF.

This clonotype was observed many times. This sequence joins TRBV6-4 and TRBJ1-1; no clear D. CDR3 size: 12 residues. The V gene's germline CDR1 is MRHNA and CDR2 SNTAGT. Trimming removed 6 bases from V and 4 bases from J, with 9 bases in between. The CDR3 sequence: CASRGRVTEAFF. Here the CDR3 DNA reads TGTGCCAGCAGGGGTCGGGTCACTGAAGCTTTCTTT.

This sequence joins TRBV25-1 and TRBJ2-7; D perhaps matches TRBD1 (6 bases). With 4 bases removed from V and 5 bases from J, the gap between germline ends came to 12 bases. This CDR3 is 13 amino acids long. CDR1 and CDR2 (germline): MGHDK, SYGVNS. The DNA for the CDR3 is TGTGCCAGCAGTGGGGTGGGGGCGGACGAGCAGTACTTC. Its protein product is CASSGVGADEQYF.

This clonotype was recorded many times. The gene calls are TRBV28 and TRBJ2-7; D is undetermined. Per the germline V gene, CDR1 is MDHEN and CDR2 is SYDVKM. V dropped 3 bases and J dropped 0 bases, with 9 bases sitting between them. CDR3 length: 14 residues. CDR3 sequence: CASSFPGDSYEQYF. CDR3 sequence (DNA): TGTGCCAGCAGTTTTCCCGGAGACTCCTACGAGCAGTACTTC.

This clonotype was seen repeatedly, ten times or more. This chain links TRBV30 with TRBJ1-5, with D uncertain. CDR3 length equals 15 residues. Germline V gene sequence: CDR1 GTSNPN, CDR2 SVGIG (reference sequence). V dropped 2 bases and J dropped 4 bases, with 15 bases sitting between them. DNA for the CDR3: TGTGCCTGGAGTAACGCCCACCTACCAAATCAGCCCCAGCATTTT. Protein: CAWSNAHLPNQPQHF.

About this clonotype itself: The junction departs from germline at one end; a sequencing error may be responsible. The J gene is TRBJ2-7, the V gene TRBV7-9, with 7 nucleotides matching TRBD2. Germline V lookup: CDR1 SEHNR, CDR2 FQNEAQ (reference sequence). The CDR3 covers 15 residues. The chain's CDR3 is CASTLGAGLTYEQYF. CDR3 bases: TGTGCCAGCACCTTAGGGGCGGGACTAACCTACGAGCAGTACTTC.

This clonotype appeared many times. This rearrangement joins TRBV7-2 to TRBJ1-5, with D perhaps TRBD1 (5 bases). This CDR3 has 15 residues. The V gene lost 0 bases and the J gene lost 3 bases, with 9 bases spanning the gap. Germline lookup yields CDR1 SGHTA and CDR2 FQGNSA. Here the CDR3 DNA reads TGTGCCAGCAGCTTAGCGGGGCTTCTCAATCAGCCCCAGCATTTT. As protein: CASSLAGLLNQPQHF.

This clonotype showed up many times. CDR3 residues: CASRPPLVYEQYF. The CDR3 nucleotides are TGTGCCAGCAGGCCTCCTCTCGTCTACGAGCAGTACTTC. V gene TRBV28 combines with J gene TRBJ2-7; D uncertain. The CDR3 spans 13 residues. CDR1 is MDHEN and CDR2 is SYDVKM in the germline V gene. Trimming removed 6 bases at V and 3 bases at J, with 12 bases between.

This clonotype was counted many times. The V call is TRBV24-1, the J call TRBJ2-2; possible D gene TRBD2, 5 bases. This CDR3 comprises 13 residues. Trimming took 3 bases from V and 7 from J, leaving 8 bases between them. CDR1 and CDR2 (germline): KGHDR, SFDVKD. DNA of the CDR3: TGTGCCACCAGTGATCCCGCGGGCGGGGAGCTGTTTTTT. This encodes CATSDPAGGELFF.

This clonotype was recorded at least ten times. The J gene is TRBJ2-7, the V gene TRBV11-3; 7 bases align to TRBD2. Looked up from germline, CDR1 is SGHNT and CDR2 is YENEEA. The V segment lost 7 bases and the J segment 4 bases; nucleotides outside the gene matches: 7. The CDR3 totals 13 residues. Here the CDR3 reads CASKAGENYEQYF. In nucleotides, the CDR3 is TGTGCCAGCAAGGCGGGAGAAAATTACGAGCAGTACTTC.

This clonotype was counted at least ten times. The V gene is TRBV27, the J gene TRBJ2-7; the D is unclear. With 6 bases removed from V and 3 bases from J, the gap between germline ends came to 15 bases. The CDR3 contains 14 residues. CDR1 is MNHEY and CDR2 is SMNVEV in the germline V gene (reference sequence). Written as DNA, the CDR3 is TGTGCCAGCAGAGACCGGGCCCTAGGCTACGAGCAGTACTTC. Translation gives CASRDRALGYEQYF.

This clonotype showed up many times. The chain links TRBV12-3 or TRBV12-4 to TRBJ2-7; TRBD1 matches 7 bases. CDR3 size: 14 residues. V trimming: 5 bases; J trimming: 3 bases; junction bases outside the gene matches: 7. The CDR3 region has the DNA TGTGCCAGCAGTAAAGGGGGCGACCTCTACGAGCAGTACTTC. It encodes CASSKGGDLYEQYF.

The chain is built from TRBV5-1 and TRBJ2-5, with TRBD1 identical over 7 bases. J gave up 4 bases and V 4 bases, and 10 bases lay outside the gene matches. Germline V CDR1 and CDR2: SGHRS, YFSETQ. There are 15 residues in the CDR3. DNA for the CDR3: TGCGCCAGCAGCATCCAGACAGGGATGGGAGAGACCCAGTACTTC. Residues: CASSIQTGMGETQYF. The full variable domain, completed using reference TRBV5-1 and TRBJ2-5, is KAGVTQTPRYLIKTRGQQVTLSCSPISGHRSVSWYQQTPGQGLQFLFEYFSETQRNKGNFPGRFSGRQFSNSRSEMNVSTLELGDSALYLCASSIQTGMGETQYFGPGTRLLVL.

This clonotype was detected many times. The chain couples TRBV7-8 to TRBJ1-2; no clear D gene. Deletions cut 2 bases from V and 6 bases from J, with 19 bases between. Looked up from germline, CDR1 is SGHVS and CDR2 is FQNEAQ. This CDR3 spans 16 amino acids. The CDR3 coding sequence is TGTGCCAGCAGCTTAAGAGGTTTGGCGGATCTCAATGGCTACACCTTC. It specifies CASSLRGLADLNGYTF.

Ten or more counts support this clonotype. CDR3 amino acids: CASSLSGTRETQYF. For the CDR3, the DNA is TGTGCCAGCAGTTTGTCCGGGACTAGGGAGACCCAGTACTTC. V gene TRBV28 combines with J gene TRBJ2-5; 8 nucleotides align to TRBD2. Unmatched junction bases numbered 5, after V lost 3 bases and J lost 5 bases. The CDR3 has 14 amino acids. Looked up from germline, CDR1 is MDHEN and CDR2 is SYDVKM.

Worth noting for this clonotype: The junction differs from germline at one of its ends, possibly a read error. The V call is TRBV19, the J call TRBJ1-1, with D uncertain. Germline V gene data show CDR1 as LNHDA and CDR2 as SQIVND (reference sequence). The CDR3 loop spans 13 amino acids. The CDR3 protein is CASSTEGRTEAFF. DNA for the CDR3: TGTGCCAGTAGTACAGAAGGAAGGACTGAAGCCTTCTTT.

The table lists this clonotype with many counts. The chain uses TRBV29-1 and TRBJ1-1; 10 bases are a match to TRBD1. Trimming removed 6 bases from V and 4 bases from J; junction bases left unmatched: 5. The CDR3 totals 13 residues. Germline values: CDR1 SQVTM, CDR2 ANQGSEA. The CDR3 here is CSVDGQGGTEAFF. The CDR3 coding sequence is TGCAGCGTCGATGGACAGGGGGGCACTGAAGCTTTCTTT.